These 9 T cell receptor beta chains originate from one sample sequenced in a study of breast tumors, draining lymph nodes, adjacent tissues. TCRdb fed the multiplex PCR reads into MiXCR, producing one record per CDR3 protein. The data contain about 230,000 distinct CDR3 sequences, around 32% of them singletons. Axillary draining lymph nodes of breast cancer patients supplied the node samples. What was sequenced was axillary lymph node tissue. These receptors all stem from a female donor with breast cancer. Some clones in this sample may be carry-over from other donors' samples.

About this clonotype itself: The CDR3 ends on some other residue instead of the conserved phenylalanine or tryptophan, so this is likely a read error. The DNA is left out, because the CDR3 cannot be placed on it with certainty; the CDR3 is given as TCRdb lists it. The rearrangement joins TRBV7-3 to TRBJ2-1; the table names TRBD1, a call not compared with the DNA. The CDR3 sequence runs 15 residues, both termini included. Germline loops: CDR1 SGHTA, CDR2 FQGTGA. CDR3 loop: CASSLTFGRGYEQLL.

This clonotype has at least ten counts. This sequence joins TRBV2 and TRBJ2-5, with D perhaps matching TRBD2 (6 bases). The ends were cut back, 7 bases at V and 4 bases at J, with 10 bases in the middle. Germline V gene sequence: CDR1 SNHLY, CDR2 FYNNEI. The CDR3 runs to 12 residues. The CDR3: CASTRGRETQYF. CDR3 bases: TGTGCCAGCACCCGGGGGAGAGAGACCCAGTACTTC. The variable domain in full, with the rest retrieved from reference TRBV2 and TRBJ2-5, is EPEVTQTPSHQVTQMGQEVILRCVPISNHLYFYWYRQILGQKVEFLVSFYNNEISEKSEIFDDQFSVERPDGSNFTLKIRSTKLEDSAMYFCASTRGRETQYFGPGTRLLVL.

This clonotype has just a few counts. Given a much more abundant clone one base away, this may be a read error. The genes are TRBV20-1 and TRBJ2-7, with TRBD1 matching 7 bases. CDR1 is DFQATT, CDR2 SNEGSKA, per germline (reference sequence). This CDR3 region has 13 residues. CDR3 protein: CSASTGVAYAQYF. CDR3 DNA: TGCAGTGCTAGTACAGGGGTAGCCTACGCGCAGTACTTC.

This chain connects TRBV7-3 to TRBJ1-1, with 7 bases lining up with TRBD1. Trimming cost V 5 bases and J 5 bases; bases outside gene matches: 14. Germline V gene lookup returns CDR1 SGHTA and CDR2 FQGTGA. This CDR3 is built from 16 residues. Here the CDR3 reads CASSPRQGPVGTEAFF. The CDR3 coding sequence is TGTGCCAGCAGCCCTCGACAGGGTCCGGTTGGGACTGAAGCTTTCTTT.

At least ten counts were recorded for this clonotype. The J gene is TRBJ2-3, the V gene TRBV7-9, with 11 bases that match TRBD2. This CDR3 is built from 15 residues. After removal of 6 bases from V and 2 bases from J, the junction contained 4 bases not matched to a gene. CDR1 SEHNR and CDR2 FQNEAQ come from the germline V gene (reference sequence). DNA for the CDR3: TGTGCCAGCAGGGGGACTAGCGGAATCACAGATACGCAGTATTTT. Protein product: CASRGTSGITDTQYF.

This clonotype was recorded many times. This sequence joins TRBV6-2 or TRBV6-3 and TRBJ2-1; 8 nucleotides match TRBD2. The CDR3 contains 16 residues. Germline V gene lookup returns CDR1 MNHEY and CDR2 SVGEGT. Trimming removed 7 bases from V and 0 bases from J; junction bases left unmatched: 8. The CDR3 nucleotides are TGTGCCAGCAAAGCGACGAGCGGGAGCTCCTACAATGAGCAGTTCTTC. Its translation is CASKATSGSSYNEQFF.

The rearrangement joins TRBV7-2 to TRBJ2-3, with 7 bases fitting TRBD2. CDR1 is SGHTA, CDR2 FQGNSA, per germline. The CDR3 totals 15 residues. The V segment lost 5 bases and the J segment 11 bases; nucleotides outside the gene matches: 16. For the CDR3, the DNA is TGTGCCAGCAGCCCCTCGGGCGGGAGAGAGGATGAGCAGTATTTT. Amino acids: CASSPSGGREDEQYF.

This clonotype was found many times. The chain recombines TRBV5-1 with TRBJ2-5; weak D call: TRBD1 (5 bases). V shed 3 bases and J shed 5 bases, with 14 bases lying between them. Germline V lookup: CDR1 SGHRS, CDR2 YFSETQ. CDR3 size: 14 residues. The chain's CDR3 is CASSSSSGRETQYF. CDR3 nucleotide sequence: TGCGCCAGCAGCTCTTCCTCAGGGCGCGAGACCCAGTACTTC.

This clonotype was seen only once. CDR3 sequence reads: CASSLMDRAGAAWTNQPQHF. As DNA, the CDR3 is TGTGCCAGCAGCTTGATGGACAGGGCGGGAGCTGCCTGGACGAATCAGCCCCAGCATTTT. V is TRBV5-5 and J is TRBJ1-5; 8 nucleotides agree with TRBD1. The CDR3 is made up of 20 amino acids. The V and J ends lost 1 base and 4 bases, in that order; junction bases with no gene match: 19. Germline CDR1 is SGHKS and CDR2 is YYEKEE (reference sequence).